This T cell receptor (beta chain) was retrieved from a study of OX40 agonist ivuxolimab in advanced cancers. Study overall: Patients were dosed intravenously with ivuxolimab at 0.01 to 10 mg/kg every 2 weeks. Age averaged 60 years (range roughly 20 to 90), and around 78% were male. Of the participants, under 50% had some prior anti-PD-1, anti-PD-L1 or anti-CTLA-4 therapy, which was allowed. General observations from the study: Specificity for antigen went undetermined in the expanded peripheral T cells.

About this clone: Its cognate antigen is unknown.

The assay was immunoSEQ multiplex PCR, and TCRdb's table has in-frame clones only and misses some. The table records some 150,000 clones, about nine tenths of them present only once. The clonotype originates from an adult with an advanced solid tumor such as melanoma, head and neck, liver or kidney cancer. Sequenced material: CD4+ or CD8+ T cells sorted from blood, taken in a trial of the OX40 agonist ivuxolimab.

The DNA of the CDR3 is TGCGCCAGCAGCTTGTACGCCGAACGGGGCGAGCAGTACTTC. Its translation: CASSLYAERGEQYF. V gene TRBV5-1 combines with J gene TRBJ2-7, with D perhaps TRBD2 (5 bases). From germline, CDR1 is SGHRS and CDR2 YFSETQ. V was shortened by 1 base and J by 6 bases, with 14 bases between the two germline ends. The CDR3 is 14 residues long.